The rows below give T cell receptor beta chains drawn from one sample of a study of blood T cell repertoires in COVID-19. Generated by immunoSEQ multiplex PCR, the TCRdb table keeps only in-frame clones and is missing some. The table has roughly 500,000 clones, 75% to 90% seen once. Material: PBMCs or T cells enriched from blood (not recorded which). These receptors were obtained from a woman aged 55 to 70 who had recovered from COVID-19. Both conserved end residues are part of each CDR3. A D gene is named only where the DNA matches it firmly. Clone size is shown for a subset of rows, as once, few, many or a class of expanded clone.

15	.	TRBJ2-3	TRBV9	.	TGTGCCAGCAGCGCATCGACTAGGTTCACAGATACGCAGTATTTT	CASSASTRFTDTQYF
18	.	TRBJ2-1	TRBV24-1	TRBD2	TGTGCCACCAGTCCCTGGACAGCTAGCGGGGGTGCCTACAATGAGCAGTTCTTC	CATSPWTASGGAYNEQFF
16	.	TRBJ1-6	TRBV5-1	TRBD1	TGCGCCAGCAGCTTGGCCACAGGGGGCGCGGGTTCACCCCTCCACTTT	CASSLATGGAGSPLHF
14	once	TRBJ2-2	TRBV10-3	.	TGTGCCATCAGTGACCGGCAGGCCGACGGGGAGCTGTTTTTT	CAISDRQADGELFF
15	.	TRBJ2-3	TRBV5-4	TRBD2	TGTGCCAGCAGCCAGGCGGGGGGGAGCACAGATACGCAGTATTTT	CASSQAGGSTDTQYF
15	.	TRBJ2-2	TRBV24-1	.	TGTGCCACCAGTCCCGGACAGCTCCTCGCTGGGGAGCTGTTTTTT	CATSPGQLLAGELFF
15	once	TRBJ1-4	TRBV3-1/TRBV3-2	.	TGTGCCAGCAGCCAAGCCTGGGGGGGCAATGAAAAACTGTTTTTT	CASSQAWGGNEKLFF
13	.	TRBJ2-2	TRBV7-2	.	TGTGCCAGCGCCGGTTTCCTCACCGGGGAGCTGTTTTTT	CASAGFLTGELFF
17	.	TRBJ1-5	TRBV3-1/TRBV3-2	TRBD1	TGTGCCAGCAGCCAAGTGTCGCCGACAGGGATCTCTCAGCCCCAGCATTTT	CASSQVSPTGISQPQHF
17	.	TRBJ2-1	TRBV5-6	.	TGTGCCAGCAGCTGGCGGGTACAGGGTTCGAGTTACAATGAGCAGTTCTTC	CASSWRVQGSSYNEQFF
13	once	TRBJ1-5	TRBV11-3	.	TGTGCCAGCAGCTTAGGCGTTTTTCAGCCCCAGCATTTT	CASSLGVFQPQHF
13	.	TRBJ1-3	TRBV28	.	TGTGCCAGCAGTCCCCCGTCGGGAAACACCATATATTTT	CASSPPSGNTIYF
15	.	TRBJ1-3	TRBV5-8	.	TGTGCCAGCAGCTTGGACAGGGCTTTTGGAAACACCATATATTTT	CASSLDRAFGNTIYF
15	.	TRBJ2-2	TRBV4-1	TRBD2	TGCGCCAGCAGCCATGCGGGGGGAGGAACCGGGGAGCTGTTTTTT	CASSHAGGGTGELFF
12	.	TRBJ1-1	TRBV10-3	.	TGTGCCATCAATCGAGGTAACACTGAAGCTTTCTTT	CAINRGNTEAFF
15	.	TRBJ1-2	TRBV4-1	.	TGCGCCAGCAGCCAAGAGCTAGCTTTCAACTATGGCTACACCTTC	CASSQELAFNYGYTF
13	.	TRBJ1-2	TRBV12-3/TRBV12-4	.	TGTGCCAGCAGACCACAGGGAATCCATGGCTACACCTTC	CASRPQGIHGYTF
18	.	TRBJ1-1	TRBV11-2	.	TGTGCCAGCTTTTCTTTGAAGGGGGGGGCTAAAGTGAACACTGAAGCTTTCTTT	CASFSLKGGAKVNTEAFF
14	once	TRBJ2-3	TRBV19	.	TGTGCCAGTAGTATAGATTGGACAGCAGATACGCAGTATTTT	CASSIDWTADTQYF
13	.	TRBJ2-5	TRBV5-1	TRBD2	TGCGCCAGCAGCAGGGGGACTAGCGAGACCCAGTACTTC	CASSRGTSETQYF
15	.	TRBJ2-3	TRBV30	TRBD2	TGTGCCTGGAGTGCAGCGGGGGGGCATCCAGATACGCAGTATTTT	CAWSAAGGHPDTQYF
12	.	TRBJ1-1	TRBV29-1	.	TGCAGCGCCGTAGGACAAGGGACTGAAGCTTTCTTT	CSAVGQGTEAFF
12	.	TRBJ1-2	TRBV6-5	.	TGTGCCAGCAGTTACATAGGAGAGGGCTACACCTTC	CASSYIGEGYTF
17	.	TRBJ2-5	TRBV19	TRBD2	TGTGCCAGTAGTCCCCCACCGACTAGCGGGGGCCGGGAGACCCAGTACTTC	CASSPPPTSGGRETQYF
15	.	TRBJ1-1	TRBV5-1	TRBD1	TGCGCCAGCAGCTTACAGGGGCCCCAGGGCACTGAAGCTTTCTTT	CASSLQGPQGTEAFF
16	few	TRBJ2-1	TRBV27	TRBD2	TGTGCCAGCAGTCCACTCGGGACTAGCGGACACAATGAGCAGTTCTTC	CASSPLGTSGHNEQFF
16	.	TRBJ2-1	TRBV27	TRBD2	TGTGCCAGCAGTTTACTTGGGAGGGGAACCTACAATGAGCAGTTCTTC	CASSLLGRGTYNEQFF
13	.	TRBJ2-1	TRBV11-3	TRBD1	TGTGCCAGCAGCGAGCAGGGGGCGCGTTTGCAGTTCTTC	CASSEQGARLQFF
13	few	TRBJ1-1	TRBV5-1	.	TGCGCCAGCGAAGGGGGGGAAAACACTGAAGCTTTCTTT	CASEGGENTEAFF
16	.	TRBJ2-5	TRBV5-1	TRBD1	TGCGCCAGCAGCTTGGAGGTCTTCCAGGGGGCGGAGACCCAGTACTTC	CASSLEVFQGAETQYF
14	.	TRBJ2-2	TRBV5-1	.	TGCGCCAGCAGCCCCGATCAGGGCACCGGGGAGCTGTTTTTT	CASSPDQGTGELFF
15	.	TRBJ2-1	TRBV3-1/TRBV3-2	.	TGTGCCAGCAGCCTCCAAAGCGGCCCGTACAATGAGCAGTTCTTC	CASSLQSGPYNEQFF